The source of this T cell receptor beta chain is a study of blood T cell repertoires in COVID-19. Across the whole study: Sites across the United States, Italy and Spain contributed samples from acute and convalescent COVID-19.

Germline V CDR1 and CDR2: GTSNPN, SVGIG (reference sequence). The CDR3 is 17 amino acids. V lost 5 bases to trimming and J lost 2 bases; unmatched junction nucleotides: 16. Authors' methods: Estimation of nucleated cell counts relied on the amplification of reference gene primers. Assay: immunoSEQ multiplex PCR; the TCRdb copy retains only in-frame clones and omits some. That table is the source of V, J and clone size, and D and trimming were worked out from the DNA. The data show under 150,000 clones, with around four fifths seen just once and less than 50% held by the top ten. Material: peripheral blood. The source is a human donor in a cohort sampled during active COVID-19. This rearrangement joins TRBV30 to TRBJ2-7; 9 bases agree with TRBD1. The chain's CDR3 is CAWASRDQGDRAYEQYF. The CDR3 DNA reads TGTGCCTGGGCCAGCCGAGATCAGGGGGACAGGGCCTACGAGCAGTACTTC.